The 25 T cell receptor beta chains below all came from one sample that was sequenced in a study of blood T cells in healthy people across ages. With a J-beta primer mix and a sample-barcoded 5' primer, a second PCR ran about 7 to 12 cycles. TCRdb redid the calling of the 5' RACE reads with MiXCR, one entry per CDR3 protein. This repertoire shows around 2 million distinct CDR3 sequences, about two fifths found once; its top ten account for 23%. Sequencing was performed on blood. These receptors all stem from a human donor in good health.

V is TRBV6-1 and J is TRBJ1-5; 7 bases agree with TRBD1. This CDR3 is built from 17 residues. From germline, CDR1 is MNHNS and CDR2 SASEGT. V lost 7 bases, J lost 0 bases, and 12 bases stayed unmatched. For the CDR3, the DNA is TGTGCCAGCACCCCGACAGGGCTCTCCTATAGCAATCAGCCCCAGCATTTT. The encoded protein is CASTPTGLSYSNQPQHF.

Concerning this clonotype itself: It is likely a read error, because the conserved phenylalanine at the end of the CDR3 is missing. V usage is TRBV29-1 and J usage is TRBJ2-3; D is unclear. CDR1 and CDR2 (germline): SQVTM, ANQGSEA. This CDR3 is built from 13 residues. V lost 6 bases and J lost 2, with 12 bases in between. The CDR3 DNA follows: TGCAGCGTGGACCAGACAAACACAGATACGCAGTATTGT. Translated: CSVDQTNTDTQYC.

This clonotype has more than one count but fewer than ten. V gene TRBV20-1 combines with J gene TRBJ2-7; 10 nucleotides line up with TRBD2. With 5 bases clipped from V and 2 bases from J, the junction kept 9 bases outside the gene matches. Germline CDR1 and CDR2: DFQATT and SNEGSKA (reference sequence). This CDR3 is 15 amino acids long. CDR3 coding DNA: TGCAGTGCTCCGGGACTAGCGTACGGGACCTACGAGCAGTACTTC. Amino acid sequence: CSAPGLAYGTYEQYF.

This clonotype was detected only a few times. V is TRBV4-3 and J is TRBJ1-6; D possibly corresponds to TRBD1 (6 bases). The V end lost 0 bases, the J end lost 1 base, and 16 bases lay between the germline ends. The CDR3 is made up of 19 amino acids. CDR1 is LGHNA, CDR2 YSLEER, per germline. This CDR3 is CASSQDPPGEGSYNSPLHF. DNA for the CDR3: TGCGCCAGCAGCCAAGATCCACCAGGGGAAGGTTCCTATAATTCACCCCTCCACTTT.

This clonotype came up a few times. The chain's CDR3 is CATSGTSGRDNEQFF. DNA of the CDR3: TGTGCCACCAGTGGGACTAGCGGGAGAGACAATGAGCAGTTCTTC. The chain combines TRBV24-1 with TRBJ2-1; 13 nucleotides agree with TRBD2. CDR1 is KGHDR and CDR2 is SFDVKD in the germline V gene. There are 15 residues in the CDR3. V gave up 5 bases and J gave up 5 bases; unmatched junction bases: 2.

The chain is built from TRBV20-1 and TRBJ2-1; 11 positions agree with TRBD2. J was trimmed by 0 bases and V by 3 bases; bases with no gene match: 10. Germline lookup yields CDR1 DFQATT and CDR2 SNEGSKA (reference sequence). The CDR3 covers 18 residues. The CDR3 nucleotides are TGCAGTGCTAGGGTACTAGCGGGGGATTCCGGCTCCTACAATGAGCAGTTCTTC. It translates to CSARVLAGDSGSYNEQFF.

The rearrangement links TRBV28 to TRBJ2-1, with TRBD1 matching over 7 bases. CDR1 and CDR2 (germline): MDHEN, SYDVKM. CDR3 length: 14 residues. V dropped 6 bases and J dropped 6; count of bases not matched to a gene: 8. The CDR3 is CASSTSWDSNEQFF. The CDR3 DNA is TGTGCCAGCAGCACCTCCTGGGACAGCAATGAGCAGTTCTTC.

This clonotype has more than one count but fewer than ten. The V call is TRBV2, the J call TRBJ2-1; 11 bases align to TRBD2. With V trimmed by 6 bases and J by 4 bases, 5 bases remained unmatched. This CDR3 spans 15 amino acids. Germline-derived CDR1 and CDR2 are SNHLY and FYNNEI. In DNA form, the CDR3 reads TGTGCCAGCAGGGTCACTAGCGGGGGATACAATGAGCAGTTCTTC. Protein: CASRVTSGGYNEQFF.

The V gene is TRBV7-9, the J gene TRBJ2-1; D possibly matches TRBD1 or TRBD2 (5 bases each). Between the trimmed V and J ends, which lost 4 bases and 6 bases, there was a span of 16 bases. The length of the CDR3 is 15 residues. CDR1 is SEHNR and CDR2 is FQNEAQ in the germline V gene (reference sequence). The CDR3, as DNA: TGTGCCAGCAGCTATCCCCGGGGCCTACCCAATGAGCAGTTCTTC. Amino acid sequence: CASSYPRGLPNEQFF.

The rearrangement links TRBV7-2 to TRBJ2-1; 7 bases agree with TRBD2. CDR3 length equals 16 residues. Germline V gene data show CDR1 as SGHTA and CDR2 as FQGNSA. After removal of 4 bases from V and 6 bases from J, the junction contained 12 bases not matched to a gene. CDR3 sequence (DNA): TGTGCCAGCAGCTACAGGCCCCGGGGGGTGGGCAATGAGCAGTTCTTC. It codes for CASSYRPRGVGNEQFF.

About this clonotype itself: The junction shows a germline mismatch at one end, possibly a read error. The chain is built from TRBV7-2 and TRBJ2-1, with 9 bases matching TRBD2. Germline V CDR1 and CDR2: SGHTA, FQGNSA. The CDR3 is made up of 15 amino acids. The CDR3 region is CASSLAGLYYNEQFF. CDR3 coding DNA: TGTGCCAGCAGCCTAGCGGGGCTATACTACAATGAGCAGTTCTTC.

The CDR3 protein is CSALHSRTDFISGYTF. CDR3 DNA: TGCAGTGCTCTCCATTCCCGGACAGATTTTATCAGCGGCTACACCTTC. This chain connects TRBV20-1 to TRBJ1-2, with a tentative D call TRBD1 (6 bases). The CDR3 spans 16 residues. V gave up 5 bases and J gave up 8 bases, with 27 bases separating them. Germline V gives CDR1 DFQATT, CDR2 SNEGSKA (reference sequence).

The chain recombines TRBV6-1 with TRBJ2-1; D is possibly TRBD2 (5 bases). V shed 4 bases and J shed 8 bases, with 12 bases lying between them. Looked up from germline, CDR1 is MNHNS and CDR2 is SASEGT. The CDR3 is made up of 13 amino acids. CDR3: CASSVVQEDEQFF. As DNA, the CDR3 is TGTGCCAGCAGTGTCGTGCAGGAGGATGAGCAGTTCTTC.

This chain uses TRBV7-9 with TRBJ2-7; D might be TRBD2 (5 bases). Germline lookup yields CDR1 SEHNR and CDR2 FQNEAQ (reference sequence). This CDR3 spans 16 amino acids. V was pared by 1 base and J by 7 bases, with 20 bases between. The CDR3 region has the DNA TGTGCCAGCAGCTTAGTTGGTGGGAGCCGAGGTGATGAGCAGTACTTC. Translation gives CASSLVGGSRGDEQYF.

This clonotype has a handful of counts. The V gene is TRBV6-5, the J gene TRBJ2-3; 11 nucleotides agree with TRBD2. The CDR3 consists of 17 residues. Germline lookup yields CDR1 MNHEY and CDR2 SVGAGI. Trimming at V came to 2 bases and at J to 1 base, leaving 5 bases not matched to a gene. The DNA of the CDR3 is TGTGCCAGCAGTTACACCCTAGCGGGGGGACGCACAGATACGCAGTATTTT. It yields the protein CASSYTLAGGRTDTQYF.

CDR3 protein: CASRPRQSNQPQHF. The CDR3, as DNA: TGTGCCAGCAGACCAAGACAGAGCAATCAGCCCCAGCATTTT. This sequence joins TRBV6-6 and TRBJ1-5; possible D gene TRBD1, 5 bases. Germline V gene sequence: CDR1 MNHNY, CDR2 SVGAGI (reference sequence). V lost 6 bases, J lost 1 base, and 10 bases lay in between. The CDR3 contains 14 residues.

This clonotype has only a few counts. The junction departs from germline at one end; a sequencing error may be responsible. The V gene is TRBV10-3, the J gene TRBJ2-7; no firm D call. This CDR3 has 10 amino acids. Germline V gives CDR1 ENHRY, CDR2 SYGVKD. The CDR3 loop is CAIRDGAQYF. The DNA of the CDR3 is TGTGCCATCCGTGATGGCGCGCAGTACTTC.

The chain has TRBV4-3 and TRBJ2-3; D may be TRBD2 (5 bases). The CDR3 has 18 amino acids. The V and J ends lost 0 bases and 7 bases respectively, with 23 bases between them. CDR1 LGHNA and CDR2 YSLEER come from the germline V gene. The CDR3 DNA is TGCGCCAGCAGCCAAGATTTAGGACTCGGCCTTGAGTTTCATACGCAGTATTTT. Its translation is CASSQDLGLGLEFHTQYF.

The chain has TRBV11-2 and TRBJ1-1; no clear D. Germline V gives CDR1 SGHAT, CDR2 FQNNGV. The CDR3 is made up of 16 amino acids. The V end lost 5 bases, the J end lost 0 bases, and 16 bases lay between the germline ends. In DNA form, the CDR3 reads TGTGCCAGCAGCCCCCGTCCGAGAGCCATGAACACTGAAGCTTTCTTT. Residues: CASSPRPRAMNTEAFF. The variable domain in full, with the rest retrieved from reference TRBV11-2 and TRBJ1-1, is EAGVAQSPRYKIIEKRQSVAFWCNPISGHATLYWYQQILGQGPKLLIQFQNNGVVDDSQLPKDRFSAERLKGVDSTLKIQPAKLEDSAVYLCASSPRPRAMNTEAFFGQGTRLTVV.

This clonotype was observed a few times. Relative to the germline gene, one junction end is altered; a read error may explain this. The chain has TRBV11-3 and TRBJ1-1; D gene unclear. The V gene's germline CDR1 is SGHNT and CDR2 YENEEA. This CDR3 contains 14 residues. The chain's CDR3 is CASRAGTRNSEAFF. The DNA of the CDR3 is TGTGCCAGCAGGGCGGGAACTCGGAACAGTGAAGCTTTCTTT. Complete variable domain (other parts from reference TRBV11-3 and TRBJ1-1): EAGVVQSPRYKIIEKKQPVAFWCNPISGHNTLYWYLQNLGQGPELLIRYENEEAVDDSQLPKDRFSAERLKGVDSTLKIQPAELGDSAVYLCASRAGTRNSEAFFGQGTRLTVV.

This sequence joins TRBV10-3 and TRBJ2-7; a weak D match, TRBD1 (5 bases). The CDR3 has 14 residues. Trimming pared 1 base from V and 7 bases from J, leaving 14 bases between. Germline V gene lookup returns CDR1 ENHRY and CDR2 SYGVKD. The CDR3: CAISELDILGEQYF. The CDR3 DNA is TGTGCCATCAGTGAGTTGGACATATTGGGGGAGCAGTACTTC.

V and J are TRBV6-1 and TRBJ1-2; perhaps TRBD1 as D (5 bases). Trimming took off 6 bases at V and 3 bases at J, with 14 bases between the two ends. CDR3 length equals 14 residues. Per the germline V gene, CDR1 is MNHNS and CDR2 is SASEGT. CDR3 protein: CASSLMGVHYGYTF. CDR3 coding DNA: TGTGCCAGCAGCCTCATGGGGGTCCACTATGGCTACACCTTC.

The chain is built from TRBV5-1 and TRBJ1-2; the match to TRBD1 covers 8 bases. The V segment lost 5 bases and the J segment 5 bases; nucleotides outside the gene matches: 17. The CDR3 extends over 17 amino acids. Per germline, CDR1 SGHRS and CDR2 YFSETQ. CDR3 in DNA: TGCGCCAGCAGTCAGGACAGGGATAGCAAAAATTTGTATGGCTACACCTTC. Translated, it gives CASSQDRDSKNLYGYTF. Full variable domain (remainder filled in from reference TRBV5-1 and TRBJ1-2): KAGVTQTPRYLIKTRGQQVTLSCSPISGHRSVSWYQQTPGQGLQFLFEYFSETQRNKGNFPGRFSGRQFSNSRSEMNVSTLELGDSALYLCASSQDRDSKNLYGYTFGSGTRLTVV.

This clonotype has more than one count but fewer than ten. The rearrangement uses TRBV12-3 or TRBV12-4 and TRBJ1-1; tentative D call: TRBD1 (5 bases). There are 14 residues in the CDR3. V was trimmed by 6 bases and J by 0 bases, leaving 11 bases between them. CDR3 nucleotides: TGTGCCAGCAGGCGAACAGGATTGAACACTGAAGCTTTCTTT. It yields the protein CASRRTGLNTEAFF.

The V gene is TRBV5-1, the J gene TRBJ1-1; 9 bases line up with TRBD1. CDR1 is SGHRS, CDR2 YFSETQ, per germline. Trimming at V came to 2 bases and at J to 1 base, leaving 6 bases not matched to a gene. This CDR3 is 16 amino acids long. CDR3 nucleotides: TGCGCCAGCAGCTTCGACAGGGGGATGGCGAACACTGAAGCTTTCTTT. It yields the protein CASSFDRGMANTEAFF.